Below are 30 T cell receptor beta chains sequenced from a single sample in a study of cytomegalovirus exposure and HLA in healthy donors. Researchers ran the PCR with 60 Vbeta and 13 Jbeta primers. Produced via immunoSEQ multiplex PCR; TCRdb's table is partial and in-frame only. This sample contains 100,000 to 150,000 clones. Sequences were obtained from PBMCs. The receptor source for this set is a man aged 18 to 29 in good health and CMV-seronegative.

The genes are TRBV5-1 and TRBJ2-5; TRBD1 might be the D (6 bases). This CDR3 has 15 residues. V lost 2 bases to trimming and J lost 2 bases, with 13 bases between them. Looked up from germline, CDR1 is SGHRS and CDR2 is YFSETQ. The CDR3 DNA reads as TGCGCCAGCAGCTTTGAAGGACAGACTCAAGAGACCCAGTACTTC. Amino acids: CASSFEGQTQETQYF.

The chain couples TRBV28 to TRBJ1-2; 8 bases are shared with TRBD1. CDR3 size: 13 residues. Germline V gene lookup returns CDR1 MDHEN and CDR2 SYDVKM. The ends lost 10 bases at V and 6 bases at J; junction bases unmatched: 10. This CDR3 is CATLTGVINGYTF. The CDR3, as DNA: TGTGCCACCCTGACAGGGGTGATAAATGGCTACACCTTC.

The chain recombines TRBV11-2 with TRBJ2-2; 8 bases are a match to TRBD2. This CDR3 has 15 residues. From germline, CDR1 is SGHAT and CDR2 FQNNGV. Trimming took 5 bases from V and 4 from J; bases not matched to a gene: 6. The CDR3 nucleotides are TGTGCCAGCAGCGCCGGGGGGGTGGTCACCGGGGAGCTGTTTTTT. It encodes CASSAGGVVTGELFF.

The V call is TRBV18, the J call TRBJ1-2; TRBD1 might be the D (5 bases). Trimming removed 5 bases at V and 7 bases at J, with 17 bases between. The length of the CDR3 is 14 residues. The germline gives CDR1 KGHSH, CDR2 LQKENI. CDR3 nucleotide sequence: TGTGCCAGCTCAAGGAATTCTCGGACAATTGGCTACACCTTC. Residues: CASSRNSRTIGYTF.

The CDR3 DNA follows: TGTGCCAGCAGTGAATGGGGGGGAGGACGGACGAACACTGAAGCTTTCTTT. Translating gives CASSEWGGGRTNTEAFF. V gene TRBV2 combines with J gene TRBJ1-1; perhaps TRBD1 as D (5 bases). Trimming left V 2 bases short and J 1 base short, with 17 bases between. The CDR3 totals 17 residues. In germline, CDR1 is SNHLY, CDR2 FYNNEI. Drawing the rest from reference TRBV2 and TRBJ1-1, the complete variable domain is EPEVTQTPSHQVTQMGQEVILRCVPISNHLYFYWYRQILGQKVEFLVSFYNNEISEKSEIFDDQFSVERPDGSNFTLKIRSTKLEDSAMYFCASSEWGGGRTNTEAFFGQGTRLTVV.

The genes are TRBV6-1 and TRBJ1-6, with TRBD1 as a possible D gene (6 bases). The CDR3 is 17 amino acids. V shed 2 bases and J shed 3 bases, with 14 bases lying between them. CDR1 MNHNS and CDR2 SASEGT come from the germline V gene. CDR3 coding DNA: TGTGCCAGCAGTGAAAATGGGGGCTATGGCTATAATTCACCCCTCCACTTT. Protein sequence: CASSENGGYGYNSPLHF.

The chain carries TRBV9 and TRBJ2-7, with 9 bases aligning to TRBD1. Germline assignment: CDR1 SGDLS and CDR2 YYNGEE. V lost 0 bases, J lost 9 bases, and 7 bases stayed unmatched. The CDR3 contains 14 residues. CDR3 loop: CASSVEGQGPRQYF. The CDR3 DNA follows: TGTGCCAGCAGCGTAGAGGGACAGGGACCCAGGCAGTACTTC.

The V gene is TRBV13, the J gene TRBJ2-7; 7 nucleotides align to TRBD1. This CDR3 region has 17 residues. Germline V gene data show CDR1 as PRHDT and CDR2 as FYEKMQ (reference sequence). The V segment lost 5 bases and the J segment 6 bases; nucleotides outside the gene matches: 19. CDR3 DNA sequence: TGTGCCAGCAGCCCCGAGGGGACGACAGGGACGCAGGTCGAGCAGTACTTC. Its protein product is CASSPEGTTGTQVEQYF. The entire variable domain, with the rest obtained from reference TRBV13 and TRBJ2-7, is as follows: AAGVIQSPRHLIKEKRETATLKCYPIPRHDTVYWYQQGPGQDPQFLISFYEKMQSDKGSIPDRFSAQQFSDYHSELNMSSLELGDSALYFCASSPEGTTGTQVEQYFGPGTRLTVT.

The V and J genes are TRBV19 and TRBJ2-7; possible D gene TRBD2, 5 bases. The CDR3 has 14 residues. CDR1 LNHDA and CDR2 SQIVND come from the germline V gene (reference sequence). V dropped 5 bases and J dropped 1 base, with 12 bases sitting between them. The DNA of the CDR3 is TGTGCCAGTAGTTTGGAGGCAGGATCCTACGAGCAGTACTTC. It codes for CASSLEAGSYEQYF.

The V gene is TRBV12-2, the J gene TRBJ2-5; the table's D call, TRBD2, has no DNA check behind it. TRBV12-2 is classified as a pseudogene. The CDR3 contains 15 residues. CDR3 nucleotides: TGTGCAAGTCGCTTAAGGGGGGGGAAACAAGAGACCCAGTACTTC. This gives the protein CASRLRGGKQETQYF.

The V gene is TRBV6-6, the J gene TRBJ1-3; 10 nucleotides align to TRBD1. With V trimmed by 3 bases and J by 3 bases, 5 bases remained unmatched. This CDR3 has 16 amino acids. The germline V gene encodes CDR1 MNHNY and CDR2 SVGAGI (reference sequence). CDR3 amino acids: CASSYPGTGVGNTIYF. The CDR3 nucleotides read TGTGCCAGCAGTTATCCCGGGACAGGGGTTGGAAACACCATATATTTT.

This chain uses TRBV29-1 with TRBJ2-7; D not certain. V was cut by 0 bases and J by 9 bases, with 15 bases left in between. Germline assignment: CDR1 SQVTM and CDR2 ANQGSEA. This CDR3 has 13 residues. DNA for the CDR3: TGCAGCGTTGAAGATAGTGGCAGGTTGTTGCAGTACTTC. Encoded protein: CSVEDSGRLLQYF.

The chain is built from TRBV14 and TRBJ2-5; 7 bases match TRBD2. CDR1 and CDR2 (germline): SGHDN, FVKESK. Germline trimming cut 1 base from V and 5 bases from J; bases unmatched to any gene: 10. This CDR3 has 16 amino acids. CDR3: CASSQGLDRAGETQYF. The CDR3 DNA sequence: TGTGCCAGCAGCCAAGGACTAGACAGAGCGGGGGAGACCCAGTACTTC.

The chain recombines TRBV27 with TRBJ1-1; 7 nucleotides align to TRBD1. CDR3 length equals 17 residues. J lost 1 base, V lost 2 bases, and 10 bases had no gene match. Germline values: CDR1 MNHEY, CDR2 SMNVEV (reference sequence). The CDR3 DNA is TGTGCCAGCAGTTTAGTTCTTCGGACAGGCCCGAACACTGAAGCTTTCTTT. It specifies CASSLVLRTGPNTEAFF.

V usage is TRBV6-5 and J usage is TRBJ2-2, with D possibly TRBD2 on 5 matching bases. Germline values: CDR1 MNHEY, CDR2 SVGAGI. CDR3 length equals 13 residues. The germline V and J ends were trimmed by 5 bases and 5 bases, with 9 bases remaining between them. The CDR3 coding sequence is TGTGCCAGCAGTGGACCGGGGACCGGGGAGCTGTTTTTT. It encodes CASSGPGTGELFF.

In nucleotides, the CDR3 is TGTGCCAGCAGTTACTCCCCGGACAGGGGAGGAAACATTCAGTACTTC. It codes for CASSYSPDRGGNIQYF. The chain uses TRBV6-5 and TRBJ2-4; 9 bases map to TRBD1. The CDR3 is 16 residues long. V lost 0 bases, J lost 6 bases, and 6 bases stayed unmatched. CDR1 is MNHEY and CDR2 is SVGAGI in the germline V gene.

CDR3 sequence (DNA): TGTGCCAGCAGCGGGACAAACACCTACGAGCAGTACTTC. It specifies CASSGTNTYEQYF. The V call is TRBV5-4, the J call TRBJ2-7, with D perhaps matching TRBD1 (6 bases). V lost 4 bases, J lost 2 bases, and 10 bases lay in between. The CDR3 has 13 residues. Germline CDR1 is SGHNT and CDR2 is YYREEE (reference sequence).

The CDR3 here is CSVFNPLGGFEQYF. The CDR3 DNA reads TGCAGCGTTTTTAACCCCCTGGGGGGTTTTGAGCAGTACTTC. The chain joins TRBV29-1 to TRBJ2-7, with D possibly being TRBD2 (6 bases). The CDR3 runs to 14 residues. V was shortened by 5 bases and J by 7 bases, with 21 bases between the two germline ends. The V gene's germline CDR1 is SQVTM and CDR2 ANQGSEA.

This chain joins TRBV9 and TRBJ1-2, with unresolved D. The V end was cut by 6 bases, the J end by 4 bases, with 16 bases between. CDR3 length: 14 amino acids. The germline V gene has CDR1 SGDLS and CDR2 YYNGEE. Written as DNA, the CDR3 is TGTGCCAGCACTTCTTCCGGGGATTTCTATGGCTACACCTTC. Amino acids: CASTSSGDFYGYTF.

The gene calls are TRBV5-6 and TRBJ2-3; D remains unclear. The germline V and J ends were trimmed by 2 bases and 3 bases, with 16 bases remaining between them. The length of the CDR3 is 16 residues. Germline CDR1 is SGHDT and CDR2 is YYEEEE. CDR3 amino acids: CASSFFVETWTDTQYF. The CDR3 DNA sequence: TGTGCCAGCAGCTTCTTTGTAGAAACCTGGACAGATACGCAGTATTTT.

The chain combines TRBV30 with TRBJ2-5, with D possibly TRBD2 on 5 matching bases. The CDR3 spans 14 residues. Trimming stripped 0 bases from V and 2 bases from J, with 10 bases between. The germline gives CDR1 GTSNPN, CDR2 SVGIG (reference sequence). CDR3 region: CAWSVDSRQETQYF. The CDR3 coding sequence is TGTGCCTGGAGTGTGGACTCCCGGCAAGAGACCCAGTACTTC.

The chain recombines TRBV29-1 with TRBJ1-1, with 9 nucleotides matching TRBD1. Unmatched junction bases numbered 8, after V lost 7 bases and J lost 8 bases. Germline V gene lookup returns CDR1 SQVTM and CDR2 ANQGSEA. The CDR3 is made up of 12 amino acids. The CDR3 is CSAQYGQGEAFF. The DNA for the CDR3 is TGCAGCGCCCAATATGGACAGGGGGAAGCTTTCTTT. Looking up the rest from reference TRBV29-1 and TRBJ1-1 gives the full variable domain: SAVISQKPSRDICQRGTSLTIQCQVDSQVTMMFWYRQQPGQSLTLIATANQGSEATYESGFVIDKFPISRPNLTFSTLTVSNMSPEDSSIYLCSAQYGQGEAFFGQGTRLTVV.

The V and J genes are TRBV7-6 and TRBJ2-5, with TRBD1 matching 9 bases. The CDR3 runs 13 residues. Germline V gives CDR1 SGHVS, CDR2 FNYEAQ. Trimming removed 4 bases from V and 5 bases from J; junction bases left unmatched: 2. The DNA for the CDR3 is TGTGCCAGCAGCTGGGACAGGGTTGAGACCCAGTACTTC. This gives the protein CASSWDRVETQYF.

This sequence joins TRBV6-5 and TRBJ2-7, with 11 bases aligning to TRBD2. The CDR3 consists of 15 residues. V gave up 10 bases and J gave up 1 base; unmatched junction bases: 9. Germline assignment: CDR1 MNHEY and CDR2 SVGAGI. CDR3 sequence: CATGVTSGTSYEQYF. CDR3 DNA: TGTGCCACCGGCGTGACTAGCGGGACTTCCTACGAGCAGTACTTC.

The genes are TRBV5-1 and TRBJ2-1; 16 nucleotides line up with TRBD2. This CDR3 region has 17 residues. V lost 1 base and J lost 5; bases outside the gene matches: 3. Germline CDR1 reads SGHRS; CDR2 reads YFSETQ. The CDR3 DNA sequence: TGCGCCAGCAGCTTGTTGGGACTAGCGGGGGGGGACAATGAGCAGTTCTTC. It specifies CASSLLGLAGGDNEQFF.

The V gene is TRBV6-6, the J gene TRBJ1-1; tentative D call: TRBD1 (5 bases). V lost 7 bases, J lost 2 bases, and 14 bases lay in between. The CDR3 runs 14 residues. The germline V gene has CDR1 MNHNY and CDR2 SVGAGI (reference sequence). DNA for the CDR3: TGTGCCAGCACCATTTCACAGGCCAACACTGAAGCTTTCTTT. It codes for CASTISQANTEAFF.

The V and J genes are TRBV30 and TRBJ1-1; TRBD1 matches 9 bases. CDR3 length: 13 residues. V trimming: 0 bases; J trimming: 4 bases; junction bases outside the gene matches: 0. CDR1 and CDR2 (germline): GTSNPN, SVGIG (reference sequence). CDR3 sequence reads: CAWSVQGATEAFF. The CDR3 region has the DNA TGTGCCTGGAGTGTACAGGGGGCCACTGAAGCTTTCTTT.

The chain carries TRBV7-9 and TRBJ1-1; no firm D call. This CDR3 is built from 15 residues. Trimming removed 1 base at V and 4 bases at J, with 13 bases between. Germline CDR1 and CDR2: SEHNR and FQNEAQ (reference sequence). CDR3 amino acids: CASSLGEYPSTEAFF. The CDR3 DNA sequence: TGTGCCAGCAGCTTAGGAGAGTATCCCTCCACTGAAGCTTTCTTT.

This sequence joins TRBV27 and TRBJ2-6, with D uncertain. There are 14 residues in the CDR3. Germline CDR1 MNHEY, CDR2 SMNVEV (reference sequence). The ends were cut back, 11 bases at V and 4 bases at J, with 15 bases in the middle. The CDR3 nucleotides are TGTGCCTCCGGTTGGGCATCGGGGGCCAACGTCCTGACTTTC. It encodes CASGWASGANVLTF.

The V and J genes are TRBV5-1 and TRBJ2-5; a possible D gene is TRBD2 (6 bases). Germline CDR1 reads SGHRS; CDR2 reads YFSETQ. V was cut by 0 bases and J by 1 base, with 10 bases left in between. CDR3 length: 15 residues. CDR3 nucleotides: TGCGCCAGCAGCTTGGCCGGGGGATCCCAAGAGACCCAGTACTTC. Protein: CASSLAGGSQETQYF.